Shown below are 16 T cell receptor beta chains from a single sample sequenced in a study of shared T cell receptors in the human thymus. The assay was immunoSEQ multiplex PCR, and TCRdb's table has in-frame clones only and misses some. The table shows 700,000 to 750,000 clones, with 80% to 90% occurring only once. The sample was also reused in another study, on human thymus T cells.

Sequenced material: thymocytes. The receptors stem from a girl under two years old with a congenital heart defect.

This chain connects TRBV7-9 to TRBJ2-2; 11 bases are shared with TRBD2. With V trimmed by 6 bases and J by 5 bases, 14 bases remained unmatched. Germline loops: CDR1 SEHNR, CDR2 FQNEAQ (reference sequence). The CDR3 sequence is 18 residues long. This CDR3 is CASSQGLAEAVGTGELFF. The CDR3, as DNA: TGTGCCAGCAGTCAGGGACTAGCGGAAGCGGTGGGTACCGGGGAGCTGTTTTTT.

V and J are TRBV5-1 and TRBJ2-3; TRBD2 might be the D (6 bases). The CDR3 is 20 amino acids. V shed 1 base and J shed 0 bases, with 24 bases lying between them. Germline CDR1 is SGHRS and CDR2 is YFSETQ. The CDR3 nucleotides read TGCGCCAGCAGCTTGTCGCTTAGGGTAGCGGAACCGACTAGCACAGATACGCAGTATTTT. Translated, it gives CASSLSLRVAEPTSTDTQYF.

The V and J genes are TRBV7-2 and TRBJ1-1; TRBD1 is a possible D gene (5 bases). Germline V gene lookup returns CDR1 SGHTA and CDR2 FQGNSA. The V gene lost 6 bases and the J gene lost 4 bases, with 12 bases spanning the gap. The CDR3 is 13 amino acids. The chain's CDR3 is CASRPGLSTEAFF. The CDR3 DNA is TGTGCCAGCAGGCCAGGGTTGAGCACTGAAGCTTTCTTT.

The rearrangement joins TRBV10-3 to TRBJ1-1; D may be TRBD1 (6 bases). Per the germline V gene, CDR1 is ENHRY and CDR2 is SYGVKD. This CDR3 contains 15 residues. V lost 10 bases and J lost 3, with 21 bases in between. The CDR3 sequence is CATTQAGVRDTEAFF. The CDR3 DNA reads TGTGCCACCACACAAGCAGGGGTTCGTGACACTGAAGCTTTCTTT.

The genes are TRBV27 and TRBJ2-7; 7 nucleotides agree with TRBD1. CDR1 is MNHEY and CDR2 is SMNVEV in the germline V gene (reference sequence). The V and J ends lost 4 bases and 5 bases, in that order; junction bases with no gene match: 8. The CDR3 is made up of 14 amino acids. CDR3 loop: CASSYRQGTNEQYF. In DNA, the CDR3 is TGTGCCAGCAGTTACAGACAGGGCACCAACGAGCAGTACTTC.

The chain links TRBV9 to TRBJ2-1; possible D gene TRBD1, 6 bases. Germline V CDR1 and CDR2: SGDLS, YYNGEE. The ends were cut back, 3 bases at V and 8 bases at J, with 15 bases in the middle. The CDR3 has 14 residues. In DNA, the CDR3 is TGTGCCAGCAGCGGAAACAGGGCGGGCGATGAGCAGTTCTTC. This translates into CASSGNRAGDEQFF.

The rearrangement links TRBV28 to TRBJ2-1; a possible D gene is TRBD2 (6 bases). Deletions cut 5 bases from V and 7 bases from J, with 24 bases between. Germline values: CDR1 MDHEN, CDR2 SYDVKM. This CDR3 comprises 17 residues. CDR3: CASSTEMIDSGPNEQFF. CDR3 bases: TGTGCCAGCAGTACCGAAATGATTGACAGCGGGCCGAATGAGCAGTTCTTC. The whole variable domain, remainder taken from reference TRBV28 and TRBJ2-1, is DVKVTQSSRYLVKRTGEKVFLECVQDMDHENMFWYRQDPGLGLRLIYFSYDVKMKEKGDIPEGYSVSREKKERFSLILESASTNQTSMYLCASSTEMIDSGPNEQFFGPGTRLTVL.

The chain combines TRBV15 with TRBJ1-2; 10 bases map to TRBD1. With V trimmed by 0 bases and J by 5 bases, 6 bases remained unmatched. The CDR3 runs 16 residues. Germline CDR1 is LNHNV and CDR2 is YYDKDF (reference sequence). The CDR3 spells CATSRDPGQGLYGYTF. The CDR3 nucleotides are TGTGCCACCAGCAGAGATCCGGGACAGGGGTTATATGGCTACACCTTC.

The V gene is TRBV13, the J gene TRBJ1-6; 9 bases are a match to TRBD1. Germline values: CDR1 PRHDT, CDR2 FYEKMQ (reference sequence). After removal of 3 bases from V and 8 bases from J, the junction contained 8 bases not matched to a gene. CDR3 length equals 16 residues. CDR3 in amino acids: CASSFDGQGNYSPLHF. In DNA, the CDR3 is TGTGCCAGCAGCTTCGACGGACAGGGGAATTATTCACCCCTCCACTTT.

The gene calls are TRBV4-1 and TRBJ2-7; 8 bases fit TRBD1. From germline, CDR1 is MGHRA and CDR2 YSYEKL. This CDR3 comprises 15 residues. The V segment lost 0 bases and the J segment 0 bases; nucleotides outside the gene matches: 1. The CDR3 nucleotides are TGCGCCAGCAGCCAAGATCAGGGGGCCTCCTACGAGCAGTACTTC. Its protein is CASSQDQGASYEQYF.

The chain is built from TRBV19 and TRBJ2-1, with D perhaps matching TRBD1 (6 bases). V was shortened by 3 bases and J by 0 bases, with 24 bases between the two germline ends. The CDR3 totals 20 residues. Germline CDR1 reads LNHDA; CDR2 reads SQIVND (reference sequence). CDR3 nucleotides: TGTGCCAGTAGTATGGTGACTCAGGGGAACTCCTTCAACTCCTACAATGAGCAGTTCTTC. Encoded protein: CASSMVTQGNSFNSYNEQFF.

The V call is TRBV5-1, the J call TRBJ1-4; 9 bases are shared with TRBD1. V dropped 2 bases and J dropped 1; count of bases not matched to a gene: 15. The CDR3 totals 20 residues. From germline, CDR1 is SGHRS and CDR2 YFSETQ. The CDR3 spells CASSFYLTGGQRGTNEKLFF. The CDR3 nucleotides are TGCGCCAGCAGCTTCTACCTAACAGGGGGCCAAAGAGGAACTAATGAAAAACTGTTTTTT. Drawing the rest from reference TRBV5-1 and TRBJ1-4, the complete variable domain is KAGVTQTPRYLIKTRGQQVTLSCSPISGHRSVSWYQQTPGQGLQFLFEYFSETQRNKGNFPGRFSGRQFSNSRSEMNVSTLELGDSALYLCASSFYLTGGQRGTNEKLFFGSGTQLSVL.

The gene calls are TRBV19 and TRBJ2-1; possible D gene TRBD2, 6 bases. This CDR3 has 14 residues. V lost 6 bases, J lost 2 bases, and 11 bases lay in between. From germline, CDR1 is LNHDA and CDR2 SQIVND (reference sequence). The CDR3 here is CASSPRLAYNEQFF. For the CDR3, the DNA is TGTGCCAGTAGCCCTCGACTAGCCTACAATGAGCAGTTCTTC. Looking up the rest from reference TRBV19 and TRBJ2-1 gives the full variable domain: DGGITQSPKYLFRKEGQNVTLSCEQNLNHDAMYWYRQDPGQGLRLIYYSQIVNDFQKGDIAEGYSVSREKKESFPLTVTSAQKNPTAFYLCASSPRLAYNEQFFGPGTRLTVL.

The gene calls are TRBV27 and TRBJ2-2; D unresolved. Trimming removed 2 bases at V and 7 bases at J, with 17 bases between. CDR3 length: 16 residues. Germline V gives CDR1 MNHEY, CDR2 SMNVEV (reference sequence). The CDR3 reads CASSLQIDSVSGELFF. CDR3 DNA sequence: TGTGCCAGCAGTTTACAGATCGACTCAGTGAGCGGGGAGCTGTTTTTT.

The chain combines TRBV7-9 with TRBJ1-2, with 9 bases aligning to TRBD1. Trimming at V came to 5 bases and at J to 5 bases, leaving 15 bases not matched to a gene. CDR3 length: 17 residues. Germline CDR1 is SEHNR and CDR2 is FQNEAQ (reference sequence). CDR3 coding DNA: TGTGCCAGCAGCGCCGGGACAGGGAACAGAGGAAGATATGGCTACACCTTC. It translates to CASSAGTGNRGRYGYTF.

The chain carries TRBV7-2 and TRBJ2-7; D perhaps matches TRBD1 (5 bases). Germline CDR1 is SGHTA and CDR2 is FQGNSA. V shed 3 bases and J shed 3 bases, with 9 bases lying between them. This CDR3 is built from 13 residues. Written as DNA, the CDR3 is TGTGCCAGCAGCTTTAAACAGGACTACGAGCAGTACTTC. Its protein is CASSFKQDYEQYF.